This note documents a single T cell receptor beta chain sequence. The antigen is undetermined. The data were taken from a study of blood T cells in healthy people across ages. The V and J ends lost 5 bases and 4 bases, in that order; junction bases with no gene match: 7. Germline values: CDR1 SEHNR, CDR2 FQNEAQ (reference sequence). The CDR3 covers 14 residues. Study results and limitations: Possibly confounding the expanded clonotype changes was the fact that donor CMV status was unknown.

A second PCR of about 7 to 12 cycles used a sample-barcoded 5' primer and a J-beta primer mix. TCRdb processed the 5' RACE reads anew with MiXCR; each CDR3 protein has one entry. The sample yields about 1.5 million distinct CDR3 sequences, around 40% seen once. Input material: blood. V and J are TRBV7-9 and TRBJ1-2; TRBD1 matches at 7 bases. This clonotype originated in a woman younger than 30 in good health. The DNA for the CDR3 is TGTGCCAGCAGCCACCAAGACAGGGCCTATGGCTACACCTTC. Translating it yields CASSHQDRAYGYTF.